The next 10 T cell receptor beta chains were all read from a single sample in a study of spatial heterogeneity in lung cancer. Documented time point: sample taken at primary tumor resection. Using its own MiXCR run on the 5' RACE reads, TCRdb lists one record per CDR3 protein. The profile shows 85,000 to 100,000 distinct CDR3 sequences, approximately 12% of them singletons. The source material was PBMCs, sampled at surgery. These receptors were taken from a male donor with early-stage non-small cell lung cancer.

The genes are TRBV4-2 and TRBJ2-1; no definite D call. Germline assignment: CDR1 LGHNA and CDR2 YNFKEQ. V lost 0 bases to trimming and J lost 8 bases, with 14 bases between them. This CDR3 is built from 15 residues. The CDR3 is CASSQDKGRGDEQFF. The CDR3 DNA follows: TGTGCCAGCAGCCAAGATAAAGGAAGAGGCGATGAGCAGTTCTTC.

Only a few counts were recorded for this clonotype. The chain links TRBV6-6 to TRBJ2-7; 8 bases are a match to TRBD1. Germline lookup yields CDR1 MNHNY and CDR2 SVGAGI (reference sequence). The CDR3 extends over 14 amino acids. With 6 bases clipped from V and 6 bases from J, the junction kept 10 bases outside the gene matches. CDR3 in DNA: TGTGCCAGCAGGGACGTAGACAGGGGAGGCGAGCAGTACTTC. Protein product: CASRDVDRGGEQYF.

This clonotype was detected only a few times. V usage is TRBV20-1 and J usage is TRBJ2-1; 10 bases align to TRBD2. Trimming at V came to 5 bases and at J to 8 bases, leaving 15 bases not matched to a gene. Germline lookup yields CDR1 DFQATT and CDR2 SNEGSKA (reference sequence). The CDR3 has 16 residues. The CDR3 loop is CSALKREGLLVDEQFF. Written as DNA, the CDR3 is TGCAGTGCTTTGAAGCGGGAGGGCCTTCTCGTCGATGAGCAGTTCTTC.

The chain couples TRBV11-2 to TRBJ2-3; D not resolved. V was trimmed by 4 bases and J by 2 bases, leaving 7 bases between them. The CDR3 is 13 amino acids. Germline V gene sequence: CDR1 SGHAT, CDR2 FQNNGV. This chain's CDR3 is CASSSVLTDTQYF. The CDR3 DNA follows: TGTGCCAGCAGCTCGGTCCTCACAGATACGCAGTATTTT.

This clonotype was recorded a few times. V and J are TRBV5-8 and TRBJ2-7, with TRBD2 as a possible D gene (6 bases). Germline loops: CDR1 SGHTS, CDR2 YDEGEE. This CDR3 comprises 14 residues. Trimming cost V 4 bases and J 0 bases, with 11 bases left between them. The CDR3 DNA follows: TGTGCCAGCAGCGCGGGACTCTCCTCCTACGAGCAGTACTTC. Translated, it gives CASSAGLSSYEQYF.

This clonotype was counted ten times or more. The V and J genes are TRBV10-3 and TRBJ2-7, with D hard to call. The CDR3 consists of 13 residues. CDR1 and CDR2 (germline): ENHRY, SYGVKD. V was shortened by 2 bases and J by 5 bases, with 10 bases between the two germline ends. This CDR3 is CAISEGAVNEQYF. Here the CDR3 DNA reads TGTGCCATCAGTGAGGGAGCAGTTAACGAGCAGTACTTC.

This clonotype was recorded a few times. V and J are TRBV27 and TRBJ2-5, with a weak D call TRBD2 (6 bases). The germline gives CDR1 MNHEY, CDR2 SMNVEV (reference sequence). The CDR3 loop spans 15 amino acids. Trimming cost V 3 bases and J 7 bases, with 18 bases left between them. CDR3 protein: CASSLEGLRTGTQYF. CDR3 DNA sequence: TGTGCCAGCAGTTTGGAGGGACTGAGAACGGGGACCCAGTACTTC.

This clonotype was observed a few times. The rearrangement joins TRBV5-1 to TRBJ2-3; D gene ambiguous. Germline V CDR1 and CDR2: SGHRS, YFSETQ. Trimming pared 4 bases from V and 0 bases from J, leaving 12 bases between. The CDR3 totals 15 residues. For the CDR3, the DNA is TGCGCCAGCAGCGCGGCCATTCGAAGCACAGATACGCAGTATTTT. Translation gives CASSAAIRSTDTQYF. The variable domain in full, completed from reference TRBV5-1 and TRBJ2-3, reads KAGVTQTPRYLIKTRGQQVTLSCSPISGHRSVSWYQQTPGQGLQFLFEYFSETQRNKGNFPGRFSGRQFSNSRSEMNVSTLELGDSALYLCASSAAIRSTDTQYFGPGTRLTVL.

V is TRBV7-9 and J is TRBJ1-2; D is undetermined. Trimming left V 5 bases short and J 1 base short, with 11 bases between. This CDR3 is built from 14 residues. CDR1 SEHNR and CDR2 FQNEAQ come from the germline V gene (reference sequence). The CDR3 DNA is TGTGCCAGCAGCCTTATGACGGTTAACTATGGCTACACCTTC. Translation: CASSLMTVNYGYTF. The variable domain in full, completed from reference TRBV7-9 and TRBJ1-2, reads DTGVSQNPRHKITKRGQNVTFRCDPISEHNRLYWYRQTLGQGPEFLTYFQNEAQLEKSRLLSDRFSAERPKGSFSTLEIQRTEQGDSAMYLCASSLMTVNYGYTFGSGTRLTVV.

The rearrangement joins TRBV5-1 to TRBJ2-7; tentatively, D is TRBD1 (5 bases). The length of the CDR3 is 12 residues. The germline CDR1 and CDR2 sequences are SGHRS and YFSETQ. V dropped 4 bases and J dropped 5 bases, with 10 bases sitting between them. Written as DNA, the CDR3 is TGCGCCAGCAGCGCCCAGGGTAACGAGCAGTACTTC. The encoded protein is CASSAQGNEQYF.